One sample yielded the 20 T cell receptor beta chains listed below, sequenced in a study of T cell changes during pregnancy in multiple sclerosis. Some clones are missing from TCRdb's copy, which holds only in-frame ones; the method was immunoSEQ multiplex PCR. The data hold 30,000 to 35,000 clones, with around 90% observed a single time. Sequencing was performed on CD8+ T cells from peripheral blood mononuclear cells, taken after pregnancy. All receptors derive from a female donor with multiple sclerosis, enrolled in a pregnancy study.

The V gene is TRBV11-3, the J gene TRBJ1-2; 12 nucleotides line up with TRBD1. The junction had 19 bases not matched to a gene; V was cut back by 5 bases and J by 6 bases. Germline loops: CDR1 SGHNT, CDR2 YENEEA. The length of the CDR3 is 19 residues. The CDR3 nucleotides are TGTGCCAGCAGCCCTAAGTTAGGGGACAGGGGGCGGTTTGGGGATGGCTACACCTTC. Its protein product is CASSPKLGDRGRFGDGYTF.

V is TRBV5-1 and J is TRBJ1-6; tentatively, D is TRBD1 (5 bases). V was clipped by 8 bases and J by 5 bases, with 14 bases between them. Per the germline V gene, CDR1 is SGHRS and CDR2 is YFSETQ. The CDR3 totals 14 residues. CDR3 coding DNA: TGCGCCAGTAAGCAGGGAGGGGATAATTCACCCCTCCACTTT. Protein: CASKQGGDNSPLHF.

The chain uses TRBV19 and TRBJ2-2; TRBD2 matches 14 bases. Germline V gives CDR1 LNHDA, CDR2 SQIVND (reference sequence). The CDR3 spans 13 residues. V trimming: 11 bases; J trimming: 9 bases; junction bases outside the gene matches: 5. CDR3 nucleotide sequence: TGTGCCGGCGGACTAGCGGGGGGACGGGAGCTGTTTTTT. Protein sequence: CAGGLAGGRELFF.

V is TRBV11-2 and J is TRBJ1-1; D is unclear. Germline CDR1 SGHAT, CDR2 FQNNGV. This CDR3 comprises 12 residues. V lost 1 base to trimming and J lost 4 bases, with 4 bases between them. The CDR3 DNA is TGTGCCAGCAGCTTAGGAGCCACTGAAGCTTTCTTT. Translated: CASSLGATEAFF.

The chain joins TRBV6-5 to TRBJ1-6; perhaps TRBD1 as D (6 bases). The germline V gene has CDR1 MNHEY and CDR2 SVGAGI. The CDR3 has 13 residues. V was pared by 8 bases and J by 14 bases, with 19 bases between. The CDR3 is CASRDTRGGALHF. In DNA, the CDR3 is TGTGCCAGCCGGGACACACGGGGGGGGGCCCTCCACTTT.

This sequence joins TRBV15 and TRBJ1-3; D is unclear. CDR1 is LNHNV, CDR2 YYDKDF, per germline (reference sequence). V dropped 0 bases and J dropped 1 base, with 13 bases sitting between them. This CDR3 has 17 amino acids. CDR3 in amino acids: CATSRDLAGGSGNTIYF. CDR3 nucleotides: TGTGCCACCAGCAGAGATTTAGCCGGTGGATCTGGAAACACCATATATTTT.

This chain's CDR3 is CASKASTAGYTF. The CDR3 region has the DNA TGTGCCAGCAAGGCCTCGACAGCTGGCTACACCTTC. The chain uses TRBV7-9 and TRBJ1-2; possibly TRBD1 for D (5 bases). Germline lookup yields CDR1 SEHNR and CDR2 FQNEAQ (reference sequence). This CDR3 comprises 12 residues. V was cut by 7 bases and J by 7 bases, with 13 bases left in between.

This chain joins TRBV29-1 and TRBJ1-2; a possible D gene is TRBD1 (5 bases). Germline V gives CDR1 SQVTM, CDR2 ANQGSEA. The CDR3 is made up of 13 amino acids. V was cut by 1 base and J by 4 bases, with 10 bases left in between. The DNA of the CDR3 is TGCAGCGTTGAAGGGGGGGGAGTCTATGGCTACACCTTC. It translates to CSVEGGGVYGYTF. Together with reference TRBV29-1 and TRBJ1-2, the CDR3 gives the full variable domain: SAVISQKPSRDICQRGTSLTIQCQVDSQVTMMFWYRQQPGQSLTLIATANQGSEATYESGFVIDKFPISRPNLTFSTLTVSNMSPEDSSIYLCSVEGGGVYGYTFGSGTRLTVV.

The CDR3 here is CASRYSHGNYEQYF. In DNA form, the CDR3 reads TGTGCCAGTAGATACAGCCACGGGAATTACGAGCAGTACTTC. The J gene is TRBJ2-7, the V gene TRBV19; weak D call: TRBD2 (5 bases). Trimming took 6 bases from V and 4 from J, leaving 16 bases between them. CDR1 LNHDA and CDR2 SQIVND come from the germline V gene (reference sequence). The CDR3 contains 14 residues.

This clone occurred once. The chain has TRBV5-5 and TRBJ2-5, with D perhaps TRBD2 (6 bases). Between the trimmed V and J ends, which lost 4 bases and 5 bases, there was a span of 15 bases. Germline CDR1 reads SGHKS; CDR2 reads YYEKEE (reference sequence). The CDR3 extends over 14 amino acids. Here the CDR3 DNA reads TGTGCCAGCAGCGTAACTAGCTTTGCCGAGACCCAGTACTTC. This encodes CASSVTSFAETQYF.

The chain is built from TRBV5-1 and TRBJ1-1, with TRBD1 identical over 10 bases. V lost 3 bases, J lost 5 bases, and 7 bases stayed unmatched. CDR3 size: 15 residues. CDR1 is SGHRS, CDR2 YFSETQ, per germline. The CDR3 spells CASSSPTGGRTEAFF. The CDR3 DNA reads as TGCGCCAGCAGCTCACCGACAGGGGGCCGGACTGAAGCTTTCTTT.

CDR3 in amino acids: CASSFYTDTQYF. The CDR3, as DNA: TGTGCCAGCAGCTTCTATACAGATACGCAGTATTTT. The J gene is TRBJ2-3, the V gene TRBV7-8; no clear D gene. Germline assignment: CDR1 SGHVS and CDR2 FQNEAQ. Trimming left V 3 bases short and J 3 bases short, with 4 bases between. This CDR3 contains 12 residues.

V is TRBV6-5 and J is TRBJ1-1; D gene unclear. V dropped 0 bases and J dropped 3 bases, with 11 bases sitting between them. CDR1 and CDR2 from the germline V gene are MNHEY and SVGAGI. The CDR3 extends over 15 amino acids. The CDR3 reads CASSYSIGGYTEAFF. CDR3 DNA: TGTGCCAGCAGTTACTCGATAGGCGGGTACACTGAAGCTTTCTTT.

The chain carries TRBV19 and TRBJ1-6; 7 positions agree with TRBD1. Looked up from germline, CDR1 is LNHDA and CDR2 is SQIVND (reference sequence). V was pared by 9 bases and J by 9 bases, with 8 bases of the junction left unmatched. The CDR3 is 13 residues long. CDR3 residues: CARRDSGGSPLHF. Here the CDR3 DNA reads TGTGCCAGGCGGGACAGCGGAGGTTCACCCCTCCACTTT.

CDR3 sequence: CASSLYDRENQPQHF. Written as DNA, the CDR3 is TGTGCCAGCAGCTTATACGACAGGGAGAATCAGCCCCAGCATTTT. The chain employs TRBV7-9 and TRBJ1-5, with 7 positions matching TRBD1. The V gene's germline CDR1 is SEHNR and CDR2 FQNEAQ (reference sequence). The CDR3 has 15 residues. The J segment lost 4 bases and the V segment lost 2 bases, leaving 5 bases of the junction unmatched.

The J gene is TRBJ1-1, the V gene TRBV4-3; maybe TRBD1 (6 bases). Between the trimmed V and J ends, which lost 5 bases and 6 bases, there was a span of 13 bases. CDR3 length equals 13 residues. CDR1 and CDR2 (germline): LGHNA, YSLEER. The CDR3 here is CASSSGGLAEAFF. DNA of the CDR3: TGCGCCAGCAGCTCGGGGGGGCTGGCTGAAGCTTTCTTT.

The chain combines TRBV6-1 with TRBJ1-5, with TRBD1 identical over 8 bases. Per germline, CDR1 MNHNS and CDR2 SASEGT. This CDR3 has 16 residues. V lost 3 bases and J lost 3; bases outside the gene matches: 7. CDR3 in amino acids: CASSDEDRGVNQPQHF. The CDR3 DNA reads as TGTGCCAGCAGTGATGAAGACAGGGGTGTCAATCAGCCCCAGCATTTT.

V is TRBV23-1 and J is TRBJ2-7; tentative D call: TRBD1 (6 bases). TRBV23-1 is placed among ORFs of uncertain function. There are 16 residues in the CDR3. The V end was cut by 0 bases, the J end by 2 bases, with 14 bases between. This CDR3 is CASSQSPMTGTYEQYF. CDR3 nucleotide sequence: TGCGCCAGCAGTCAATCCCCCATGACAGGAACCTACGAGCAGTACTTC.

A note on this clone: Distinct nucleotide sequences in the sample also encode this CDR3. The chain recombines TRBV29-1 with TRBJ2-7; the match to TRBD1 covers 7 bases. Germline V gene lookup returns CDR1 SQVTM and CDR2 ANQGSEA. The junction had 3 bases not matched to a gene; V was cut back by 4 bases and J by 0 bases. The CDR3 sequence is 13 residues long. DNA of the CDR3: TGCAGCGTTGGAGGGGGCGCCTCCTACGAGCAGTACTTC. Translated: CSVGGGASYEQYF.

This rearrangement joins TRBV2 to TRBJ2-7, with D perhaps TRBD1 (5 bases). Germline CDR1 reads SNHLY; CDR2 reads FYNNEI. CDR3 length: 12 amino acids. V lost 11 bases and J lost 1, with 12 bases in between. In nucleotides, the CDR3 is TGTGCCGGCTCTGACAGTTCCTACGAGCAGTACTTC. Its protein is CAGSDSSYEQYF.